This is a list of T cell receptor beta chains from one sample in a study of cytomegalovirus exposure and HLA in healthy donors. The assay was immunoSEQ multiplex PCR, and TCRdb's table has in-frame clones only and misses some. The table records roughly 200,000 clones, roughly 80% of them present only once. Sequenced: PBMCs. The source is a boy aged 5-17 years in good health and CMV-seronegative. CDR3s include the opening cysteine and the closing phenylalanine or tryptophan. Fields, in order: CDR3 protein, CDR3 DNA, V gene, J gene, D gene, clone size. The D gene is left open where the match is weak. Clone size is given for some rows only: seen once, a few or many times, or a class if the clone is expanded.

cdr3_aa: CSVVGGSYEQYF
cdr3_nt: TGCAGCGTTGTCGGCGGCTCCTACGAGCAGTACTTC
v_call: TRBV29-1
j_call: TRBJ2-7
d_call: NA
clone_size: few

cdr3_aa: CASSLDWGRGTDTQYF
cdr3_nt: TGTGCCAGCAGCTTAGACTGGGGGCGCGGCACAGATACGCAGTATTTT
v_call: TRBV11-2
j_call: TRBJ2-3
d_call: NA
clone_size: NA

cdr3_aa: CASSLVRRMNEQFF
cdr3_nt: TGTGCTAGCAGCCTAGTGAGGAGGATGAATGAGCAGTTCTTC
v_call: TRBV7-7
j_call: TRBJ2-1
d_call: NA
clone_size: NA

cdr3_aa: CASIRGLEKGSPLHF
cdr3_nt: TGTGCCAGCATTAGGGGCCTCGAAAAGGGTTCACCCCTCCACTTT
v_call: TRBV2
j_call: TRBJ1-6
d_call: NA
clone_size: NA

cdr3_aa: CASSSKTGENTEAFF
cdr3_nt: TGCGCCAGCAGCTCCAAGACTGGAGAGAACACTGAAGCTTTCTTT
v_call: TRBV5-1
j_call: TRBJ1-1
d_call: NA
clone_size: NA

cdr3_aa: CAWSPGAYEQYF
cdr3_nt: TGTGCCTGGAGCCCAGGGGCCTACGAGCAGTACTTC
v_call: TRBV30
j_call: TRBJ2-7
d_call: NA
clone_size: NA

cdr3_aa: CASSQDHGQMVTEAFF
cdr3_nt: TGCGCCAGCAGCCAAGATCACGGACAAATGGTCACTGAAGCTTTCTTT
v_call: TRBV4-1
j_call: TRBJ1-1
d_call: NA
clone_size: NA

cdr3_aa: CASSVGVGPSYEQYF
cdr3_nt: TGTGCCAGCAGCGTAGGGGTGGGCCCCTCCTACGAGCAGTACTTC
v_call: TRBV9
j_call: TRBJ2-7
d_call: NA
clone_size: NA

cdr3_aa: CASSPQTGDYEQYF
cdr3_nt: TGTGCCAGCAGCCCGCAGACAGGGGACTACGAGCAGTACTTC
v_call: TRBV11-2
j_call: TRBJ2-7
d_call: TRBD1
clone_size: NA

cdr3_aa: CASSSDRAVYEQYF
cdr3_nt: TGTGCCAGCAGCTCGGACAGAGCTGTCTACGAGCAGTACTTC
v_call: TRBV7-9
j_call: TRBJ2-7
d_call: NA
clone_size: NA

cdr3_aa: CASSVGRTSGPPGKNIQYF
cdr3_nt: TGTGCCAGCAGCGTAGGGAGGACTAGCGGGCCTCCGGGCAAAAACATTCAGTACTTC
v_call: TRBV9
j_call: TRBJ2-4
d_call: TRBD2
clone_size: NA

cdr3_aa: CASSLGKKTSGIEQYF
cdr3_nt: TGTGCCAGCAGCTTAGGAAAGAAAACTAGCGGGATTGAGCAGTACTTC
v_call: TRBV7-2
j_call: TRBJ2-7
d_call: TRBD2
clone_size: NA

cdr3_aa: CASSVALGLYGYTF
cdr3_nt: TGTGCCAGCAGCGTAGCTCTCGGACTTTATGGCTACACCTTC
v_call: TRBV9
j_call: TRBJ1-2
d_call: NA
clone_size: NA

cdr3_aa: CASSDQRRNQPQHF
cdr3_nt: TGTGCCAGCAGTGACCAGCGAAGAAATCAGCCCCAGCATTTT
v_call: TRBV6-4
j_call: TRBJ1-5
d_call: NA
clone_size: NA

cdr3_aa: CASSVALADNEQFF
cdr3_nt: TGTGCCAGCAGCGTAGCACTAGCGGACAATGAGCAGTTCTTC
v_call: TRBV9
j_call: TRBJ2-1
d_call: TRBD2
clone_size: NA

cdr3_aa: CASSVGGENEQYF
cdr3_nt: TGTGCCAGCAGCGTAGGTGGTGAGAACGAGCAGTACTTC
v_call: TRBV9
j_call: TRBJ2-7
d_call: NA
clone_size: NA

cdr3_aa: CASRPLRVSDQPQHF
cdr3_nt: TGTGCCAGCAGGCCCCTTCGGGTTTCGGATCAGCCCCAGCATTTT
v_call: TRBV6-5
j_call: TRBJ1-5
d_call: NA
clone_size: once

cdr3_aa: CASSITGGTYEQYF
cdr3_nt: TGTGCCAGCAGTATTACAGGGGGGACCTACGAGCAGTACTTC
v_call: TRBV28
j_call: TRBJ2-7
d_call: TRBD1
clone_size: few

cdr3_aa: CASSPGGQSVYGYTF
cdr3_nt: TGTGCCAGCAGCCCAGGGGGACAGAGCGTCTATGGCTACACCTTC
v_call: TRBV11-2
j_call: TRBJ1-2
d_call: TRBD1
clone_size: NA

cdr3_aa: CAWSVTYEQYF
cdr3_nt: TGTGCCTGGAGTGTCACCTACGAGCAGTACTTC
v_call: TRBV30
j_call: TRBJ2-7
d_call: NA
clone_size: NA

cdr3_aa: CASSKRSQGGSPLHF
cdr3_nt: TGTGCCAGCAGCAAGAGGTCCCAGGGAGGATCACCCCTCCACTTT
v_call: TRBV7-9
j_call: TRBJ1-6
d_call: NA
clone_size: NA

cdr3_aa: CASSAGGTASPYGYTF
cdr3_nt: TGTGCCAGCAGCGCTGGAGGAACAGCTTCGCCCTATGGCTACACCTTC
v_call: TRBV9
j_call: TRBJ1-2
d_call: NA
clone_size: NA

cdr3_aa: CASSLSPEYGYTF
cdr3_nt: TGCGCCAGCAGCTTGTCGCCAGAATATGGCTACACCTTC
v_call: TRBV5-1
j_call: TRBJ1-2
d_call: NA
clone_size: NA

cdr3_aa: CAWSSDSYNEQFF
cdr3_nt: TGTGCCTGGAGTAGCGATTCCTACAATGAGCAGTTCTTC
v_call: TRBV30
j_call: TRBJ2-1
d_call: NA
clone_size: NA

cdr3_aa: CASSILGLEQNNNEQFF
cdr3_nt: TGTGCCAGTAGTATATTGGGGCTAGAGCAAAATAACAATGAGCAGTTCTTC
v_call: TRBV19
j_call: TRBJ2-1
d_call: NA
clone_size: NA

cdr3_aa: CASSSVQGPYQPQHF
cdr3_nt: TGTGCCAGCAGTTCCGTCCAGGGGCCCTATCAGCCCCAGCATTTT
v_call: TRBV27
j_call: TRBJ1-5
d_call: NA
clone_size: few

cdr3_aa: CASSQVFAGSGNTIYF
cdr3_nt: TGCGCCAGCAGCCAGGTATTTGCAGGCTCTGGAAACACCATATATTTT
v_call: TRBV4-1
j_call: TRBJ1-3
d_call: NA
clone_size: NA

cdr3_aa: CASSRPRDRDYQPQHF
cdr3_nt: TGTGCCAGCAGTCGCCCTAGGGACAGGGACTATCAGCCCCAGCATTTT
v_call: TRBV28
j_call: TRBJ1-5
d_call: TRBD1
clone_size: few

cdr3_aa: CASSMVRGRAGANVLTF
cdr3_nt: TGTGCCAGCAGCATGGTCAGGGGGCGAGCTGGGGCCAACGTCCTGACTTTC
v_call: TRBV21-1
j_call: TRBJ2-6
d_call: NA
clone_size: NA

cdr3_aa: CAWRQTATDTQYF
cdr3_nt: TGTGCCTGGAGACAAACAGCCACAGATACGCAGTATTTT
v_call: TRBV30
j_call: TRBJ2-3
d_call: NA
clone_size: once

cdr3_aa: CASSEEGGGSNEQYF
cdr3_nt: TGTGCCAGCAGTGAAGAGGGGGGGGGTTCCAACGAGCAGTACTTC
v_call: TRBV6-1
j_call: TRBJ2-7
d_call: NA
clone_size: NA

cdr3_aa: CASSLGGSEETQYF
cdr3_nt: TGCGCCAGCAGCTTAGGAGGTTCGGAAGAGACCCAGTACTTC
v_call: TRBV5-1
j_call: TRBJ2-5
d_call: NA
clone_size: NA

cdr3_aa: CASSDDSLDGYTF
cdr3_nt: TGTGCCAGCAGCGACGACAGCCTCGATGGCTACACCTTC
v_call: TRBV6-5
j_call: TRBJ1-2
d_call: NA
clone_size: NA

cdr3_aa: CASSIREDYNEQFF
cdr3_nt: TGTGCCAGTAGTATAAGGGAGGACTACAATGAGCAGTTCTTC
v_call: TRBV19
j_call: TRBJ2-1
d_call: NA
clone_size: few

cdr3_aa: CSVDPGRGSYNEQFF
cdr3_nt: TGCAGCGTTGATCCCGGGAGGGGGTCCTACAATGAGCAGTTCTTC
v_call: TRBV29-1
j_call: TRBJ2-1
d_call: TRBD2
clone_size: few

cdr3_aa: CASSLQGNEQFF
cdr3_nt: TGTGCCAGCAGCCTACAGGGTAATGAGCAGTTCTTC
v_call: TRBV7-9
j_call: TRBJ2-1
d_call: NA
clone_size: NA

cdr3_aa: CASSQYRGVGEKLFF
cdr3_nt: TGCGCCAGCAGCCAATACAGGGGAGTCGGCGAAAAACTGTTTTTT
v_call: TRBV4-1
j_call: TRBJ1-4
d_call: TRBD1
clone_size: once

cdr3_aa: CATLTSRRTDTQYF
cdr3_nt: TGTGCCACCCTAACTAGTCGTCGCACAGATACGCAGTATTTT
v_call: TRBV2
j_call: TRBJ2-3
d_call: NA
clone_size: NA

cdr3_aa: CASSSQTGGGETQYF
cdr3_nt: TGTGCCAGCAGCTCACAGACCGGAGGCGGGGAGACCCAGTACTTC
v_call: TRBV11-3
j_call: TRBJ2-5
d_call: NA
clone_size: NA

cdr3_aa: CASSPRTALDEQFF
cdr3_nt: TGTGCCAGCTCACCGAGGACAGCTTTGGATGAGCAGTTCTTC
v_call: TRBV18
j_call: TRBJ2-1
d_call: NA
clone_size: once

cdr3_aa: CATSRDLGAVGYGYTF
cdr3_nt: TGTGCCACCAGCAGAGATCTGGGGGCCGTGGGCTATGGCTACACCTTC
v_call: TRBV15
j_call: TRBJ1-2
d_call: NA
clone_size: NA

cdr3_aa: CASSQDPRSYGYTF
cdr3_nt: TGCGCCAGCAGCCAAGATCCCAGATCCTATGGCTACACCTTC
v_call: TRBV4-1
j_call: TRBJ1-2
d_call: NA
clone_size: NA

cdr3_aa: CAWRPDRVGGEQYF
cdr3_nt: TGTGCCTGGAGGCCGGACAGGGTGGGGGGAGAGCAGTACTTC
v_call: TRBV30
j_call: TRBJ2-7
d_call: TRBD1
clone_size: NA

cdr3_aa: CASSAPDRGHGYEQYF
cdr3_nt: TGTGCCAGCAGTGCCCCAGACAGGGGGCACGGGTACGAGCAGTACTTC
v_call: TRBV25-1
j_call: TRBJ2-7
d_call: TRBD1
clone_size: NA

cdr3_aa: CASSFQGGQGSTDTQYF
cdr3_nt: TGTGCCAGCAGTTTCCAAGGGGGACAGGGGAGCACAGATACGCAGTATTTT
v_call: TRBV27
j_call: TRBJ2-3
d_call: TRBD1
clone_size: few

cdr3_aa: CASSGTGTKSSYEQYF
cdr3_nt: TGTGCCAGCAGTGGGACCGGGACTAAGAGCTCCTACGAGCAGTACTTC
v_call: TRBV27
j_call: TRBJ2-7
d_call: TRBD2
clone_size: once

cdr3_aa: CASSGGTGVGQETQYF
cdr3_nt: TGTGCCAGCAGCGGCGGGACAGGGGTTGGGCAAGAGACCCAGTACTTC
v_call: TRBV9
j_call: TRBJ2-5
d_call: TRBD1
clone_size: NA

cdr3_aa: CASSIFVAEREGRHEQFF
cdr3_nt: TGTGCCAGTAGTATATTTGTGGCGGAGCGGGAGGGCCGCCATGAGCAGTTCTTC
v_call: TRBV19
j_call: TRBJ2-1
d_call: TRBD2
clone_size: NA